The 25 T cell receptor beta chains in this list originate from one sample, sequenced in a study of T cell repertoires in cytomegalovirus infection. Their antigens remain unidentified. One entry per CDR3 protein results from TCRdb running MiXCR on the reads. The repertoire includes about 770,000 distinct CDR3 sequences, 25% to 30% of them detected once, and less than 15% sits in the top ten. The sequenced sample was cultured CD8+ T cells from PBMCs, obtained from culture after CMV antigen stimulation. Receptors originate from a human donor in good health (CMV status not recorded). Some clones in this sample may be carry-over from other donors' samples.

The rearrangement uses TRBV6-6 and TRBJ1-4, with 9 bases that match TRBD1. The CDR3 length is 15 residues. With V trimmed by 1 base and J by 6 bases, 3 bases remained unmatched. Germline lookup yields CDR1 MNHNY and CDR2 SVGAGI (reference sequence). The CDR3 nucleotides are TGTGCCAGCAGTTACTTTGGGGACAGGGATGAAAAACTGTTTTTT. This translates into CASSYFGDRDEKLFF.

The sample holds many counts of this clonotype. This sequence joins TRBV6-1 and TRBJ2-5; D not resolved. The CDR3 loop spans 13 amino acids. V was clipped by 2 bases and J by 10 bases, with 14 bases between them. The germline CDR1 and CDR2 sequences are MNHNS and SASEGT. DNA for the CDR3: TGTGCCAGCAGTGAAATCCACCTCGACCTCCAGTACTTC. Its protein is CASSEIHLDLQYF.

In this sample, this clonotype turned up a few times. The chain links TRBV2 to TRBJ2-4; D gene ambiguous. V was shortened by 1 base and J by 0 bases, with 10 bases between the two germline ends. CDR3 length: 16 amino acids. The V gene's germline CDR1 is SNHLY and CDR2 FYNNEI. The CDR3 DNA reads TGTGCCAGCAGTGAAGACGGATCACTAGCCAAAAACATTCAGTACTTC. This codes for CASSEDGSLAKNIQYF.

This clonotype was seen ten or more times. The chain couples TRBV7-3 to TRBJ1-1; perhaps TRBD1 as D (5 bases). Trimming took 5 bases from V and 2 from J, leaving 15 bases between them. The CDR3 length is 15 residues. From germline, CDR1 is SGHTA and CDR2 FQGTGA. CDR3 DNA sequence: TGTGCCAGCAGCCTAGCGAGGGGCAAAAACACTGAAGCTTTCTTT. It encodes CASSLARGKNTEAFF.

V and J are TRBV5-6 and TRBJ2-7; D ambiguous. The germline V gene has CDR1 SGHDT and CDR2 YYEEEE. The germline V and J ends were trimmed by 6 bases and 3 bases, with 13 bases remaining between them. The CDR3 runs to 13 residues. This CDR3 is CASTTRGDYEQYV. Written as DNA, the CDR3 is TGTGCCAGCACCACCAGAGGTGACTACGAGCAGTACGTC.

This clonotype was observed a handful of times. The gene calls are TRBV20-1 and TRBJ2-4; TRBD2 matches 11 bases. CDR3 length: 15 residues. V shed 3 bases, J shed 5 bases, and the junction held 6 bases outside the gene matches. Per the germline V gene, CDR1 is DFQATT and CDR2 is SNEGSKA (reference sequence). CDR3 bases: TGCAGTGCTAGCGAACTAGCGGGGGTCCAAAACATTCAGTACTTC. It encodes CSASELAGVQNIQYF.

V gene TRBV4-1 combines with J gene TRBJ1-5, with 8 bases aligning to TRBD1. The ends lost 1 base at V and 5 bases at J; junction bases unmatched: 10. The CDR3 is 17 residues long. CDR1 is MGHRA and CDR2 is YSYEKL in the germline V gene. In nucleotides, the CDR3 is TGCGCCAGCAGCCAAGGGGGGGTTGGACAGGGACATCAGCCCCAGCATTTT. It codes for CASSQGGVGQGHQPQHF.

The chain carries TRBV20-1 and TRBJ2-2, with D uncertain. Deletions cut 1 base from V and 9 bases from J, with 18 bases between. The CDR3 is 15 residues long. Germline lookup yields CDR1 DFQATT and CDR2 SNEGSKA (reference sequence). This chain's CDR3 is CSARASFGRTRELFF. CDR3 DNA: TGCAGTGCTAGAGCCTCATTTGGGCGTACTAGGGAGCTGTTTTTT.

This clonotype was recorded a few times. The DNA for the CDR3 is TGTGCCAGCAGTTCCCTAATCGGAGAGTACTACAATGAGCAGTTCTTC. This codes for CASSSLIGEYYNEQFF. The chain employs TRBV28 and TRBJ2-1; D not resolved. The length of the CDR3 is 16 residues. Germline V CDR1 and CDR2: MDHEN, SYDVKM. V lost 4 bases and J lost 3, with 16 bases in between. The full variable domain, in which reference TRBV28 and TRBJ2-1 provide the parts outside the CDR3, is DVKVTQSSRYLVKRTGEKVFLECVQDMDHENMFWYRQDPGLGLRLIYFSYDVKMKEKGDIPEGYSVSREKKERFSLILESASTNQTSMYLCASSSLIGEYYNEQFFGPGTRLTVL.

This clonotype has more than one count but fewer than ten. V and J are TRBV6-5 and TRBJ1-1, with unresolved D. Per the germline V gene, CDR1 is MNHEY and CDR2 is SVGAGI. The CDR3 spans 15 residues. The V gene lost 2 bases and the J gene lost 3 bases, with 13 bases spanning the gap. CDR3 bases: TGTGCCAGCAGTTACCTCCAGGCCTTGGACACTGAAGCTTTCTTT. It is translated as CASSYLQALDTEAFF.

This clonotype was observed at least ten times. The chain carries TRBV7-2 and TRBJ2-1; no firm D call. This CDR3 is built from 16 residues. CDR1 is SGHTA, CDR2 FQGNSA, per germline. V gave up 5 bases and J gave up 1 base, with 15 bases separating them. The CDR3 region has the DNA TGTGCCAGCAGCCTGTCATACGTCGAGTCCTACAATGAGCAGTTCTTC. Protein: CASSLSYVESYNEQFF.

This clonotype was recorded a few times. Because the CDR3's place on the DNA is in doubt, the DNA is left out and the CDR3 is given as listed by TCRdb. The rearrangement links TRBV6-5 to TRBJ2-1; the table's TRBD1 call for D was not verified on the DNA. Counting both end residues, the CDR3 totals 12 amino acids. The germline V gene encodes CDR1 MNHEY and CDR2 SVGAGI. Here the CDR3 reads CASSSSGTEQFF.

For the CDR3, the DNA is TGTGCCAGTAGGCCTCCGAAGGGGTCCCTCTACAATGAGCAGTTCTTC. This encodes CASRPPKGSLYNEQFF. This sequence joins TRBV19 and TRBJ2-1; D might be TRBD1 (5 bases). The CDR3 extends over 16 amino acids. V was trimmed by 6 bases and J by 3 bases, leaving 18 bases between them. Germline CDR1 reads LNHDA; CDR2 reads SQIVND (reference sequence). The full variable domain, rest sourced from reference TRBV19 and TRBJ2-1, is DGGITQSPKYLFRKEGQNVTLSCEQNLNHDAMYWYRQDPGQGLRLIYYSQIVNDFQKGDIAEGYSVSREKKESFPLTVTSAQKNPTAFYLCASRPPKGSLYNEQFFGPGTRLTVL.

This clonotype was counted a few times. The V and J genes are TRBV27 and TRBJ2-1; D gene ambiguous. The CDR3 spans 14 residues. CDR1 MNHEY and CDR2 SMNVEV come from the germline V gene (reference sequence). V lost 0 bases to trimming and J lost 7 bases, with 10 bases between them. CDR3 coding DNA: TGTGCCAGCAGTTTATCAAAAACTTTTAATGAGCAGTTCTTC. The encoded protein is CASSLSKTFNEQFF.

In the case of this clonotype: A clone one base away is much larger, so this may be a read error. The chain recombines TRBV7-2 with TRBJ1-5; tentatively, D is TRBD1 (5 bases). The CDR3 has 15 amino acids. The V gene's germline CDR1 is SGHTA and CDR2 FQGNSA. Between the trimmed V and J ends, which lost 8 bases and 5 bases, there was a span of 19 bases. The CDR3 nucleotides are TGTGCCAGCGGCTGGGGGTCCTCATTTTATCAGCCCCAGCATTTT. It encodes CASGWGSSFYQPQHF.

The chain uses TRBV28 and TRBJ2-6; D tentatively fits TRBD1 or TRBD2 (5 bases each). The CDR3 runs 16 residues. V shed 1 base and J shed 4 bases, with 11 bases lying between them. The germline gives CDR1 MDHEN, CDR2 SYDVKM. The CDR3 sequence: CASSLYRGSGANVLTF. As DNA, the CDR3 is TGTGCCAGCAGTTTATACCGGGGCTCCGGGGCCAACGTCCTGACTTTC.

This clonotype came up many times. V gene TRBV7-8 combines with J gene TRBJ2-4; D is unresolved. Germline CDR1 and CDR2: SGHVS and FQNEAQ. The V and J ends lost 5 bases and 1 base respectively, with 15 bases between them. The CDR3 is 16 amino acids. The CDR3 DNA reads as TGTGCCAGCAGCCCCTCCGCCCCCGGGGCCAAAAACATTCAGTACTTC. This translates into CASSPSAPGAKNIQYF.

This chain joins TRBV2 and TRBJ2-5, with 11 positions matching TRBD2. After removal of 5 bases from V and 0 bases from J, the junction contained 2 bases not matched to a gene. Germline CDR1 and CDR2: SNHLY and FYNNEI. The CDR3 contains 15 residues. In DNA form, the CDR3 reads TGTGCCAGCAGTCCGACTAGCGGGAACCAAGAGACCCAGTACTTC. Protein product: CASSPTSGNQETQYF.

This clonotype was detected ten times or more. V and J are TRBV6-6 and TRBJ2-3, with 12 bases fitting TRBD1. V gave up 5 bases and J gave up 5 bases; unmatched junction bases: 5. CDR1 is MNHNY and CDR2 is SVGAGI in the germline V gene (reference sequence). The CDR3 spans 15 residues. CDR3: CASSRGQGARDTQYF. The CDR3 nucleotides read TGTGCCAGCAGTAGGGGACAGGGGGCGCGAGATACGCAGTATTTT.

The V call is TRBV6-1, the J call TRBJ1-2, with D possibly being TRBD1 (6 bases). CDR3 length equals 16 residues. The V gene lost 1 base and the J gene lost 1 base, with 13 bases spanning the gap. Germline V gene data show CDR1 as MNHNS and CDR2 as SASEGT. CDR3 sequence: CASSEVFPGVNYGYTF. The CDR3 coding sequence is TGTGCCAGCAGTGAAGTCTTTCCAGGGGTTAACTATGGCTACACCTTC.

This clonotype was observed at least ten times. The V and J genes are TRBV4-1 and TRBJ2-1; D gene unclear. CDR3 length: 16 residues. Trimming stripped 1 base from V and 0 bases from J, with 10 bases between. Per germline, CDR1 MGHRA and CDR2 YSYEKL. The CDR3 protein is CASSQGFTTSYNEQFF. The DNA of the CDR3 is TGCGCCAGCAGCCAAGGATTCACAACCTCCTACAATGAGCAGTTCTTC.

A few counts support this clonotype. The gene calls are TRBV5-5 and TRBJ2-7; 7 bases fit TRBD1. This CDR3 has 15 amino acids. V shed 4 bases and J 4 bases; nucleotides not matched to a gene: 11. Germline V gene sequence: CDR1 SGHKS, CDR2 YYEKEE (reference sequence). CDR3 coding DNA: TGTGCCAGCAGCAAAGGGACAGACTCCACATACGAGCAGTACGTC. This sequence encodes CASSKGTDSTYEQYV.

This clonotype was detected only a few times. This rearrangement joins TRBV4-2 to TRBJ2-4, with unresolved D. V gave up 2 bases and J gave up 2 bases, with 22 bases separating them. Per germline, CDR1 LGHNA and CDR2 YNFKEQ. The CDR3 loop spans 19 amino acids. For the CDR3, the DNA is TGTGCCAGCAGCCAATACCCCCCGACCGAGGACGCGTCCAAAAACATTCAGTACTTC. Translating gives CASSQYPPTEDASKNIQYF.

There are a few counts of this clonotype. This CDR3 reads CATSGLSRGQTDTQYF. CDR3 nucleotide sequence: TGTGCCACCAGCGGATTGTCCAGGGGGCAGACAGATACGCAGTATTTT. V gene TRBV15 combines with J gene TRBJ2-3; the match to TRBD1 covers 8 bases. The CDR3 contains 16 residues. Per the germline V gene, CDR1 is LNHNV and CDR2 is YYDKDF (reference sequence). J lost 3 bases, V lost 5 bases, and 10 bases had no gene match.

The chain carries TRBV6-8 and TRBJ2-3, with D possibly being TRBD1 or TRBD2 (5 bases each). V was clipped by 4 bases and J by 4 bases, with 12 bases between them. There are 14 residues in the CDR3. The germline V gene has CDR1 MNHGY and CDR2 SAAAGT. CDR3 nucleotides: TGTGCCAGCAGTTGGGGAAGGGACGCAGATACGCAGTATTTT. The encoded protein is CASSWGRDADTQYF.